The 2 T cell receptor beta chains given below trace back to one sample, sequenced in a study of cytomegalovirus exposure and HLA in healthy donors (dated by TCRdb to 2015 to 2018). The method was the immunoSEQ multiplex PCR assay. The multiplex PCR relied on a mix of 60 forward primers for TCR Vbeta segments and 13 reverse primers for TCR Jbeta segments. In TCRdb, the immuneACCESS table is reduced to in-frame sequences with V and J assigned. These tables do not hold every clone; where another copy was compared, an unresolved V gene accounts for under half, and the others remain unexplained. The sample data list more than 140,000 clones, and around 79% of these were observed just once. About 0.64% of the sample goes to the ten largest clones. Sequenced input: PBMCs. Source of these receptors: a male donor in good health and CMV-seronegative.

The V call is TRBV5-8, the J call TRBJ2-4, with 8 bases identical to TRBD1. The junction had 10 bases not matched to a gene; V was cut back by 3 bases and J by 8 bases. CDR3 length equals 15 residues. CDR1 is SGHTS, CDR2 YDEGEE, per germline. The chain's CDR3 is CASSSGQGTGDIQYF. The CDR3 DNA follows: TGTGCCAGCAGCTCCGGACAGGGAACGGGAGACATTCAGTACTTC.

This clone was recorded a few times. The CDR3, as DNA: TGTGCCAGCGGGGGGGCTGGGTACCAGCCCCAGCATTTT. This sequence encodes CASGGAGYQPQHF. This chain connects TRBV7-6 to TRBJ1-5, with D maybe TRBD1 (6 bases). The V gene's germline CDR1 is SGHVS and CDR2 FNYEAQ. The CDR3 sequence is 13 residues long. The V end was cut by 8 bases, the J end by 7 bases, with 15 bases between.